This T cell receptor (beta chain) comes out of a study of cytomegalovirus exposure and HLA in healthy donors. The PCR employed 60 Vbeta primers together with 13 Jbeta primers. Repertoires were generated with immunoSEQ multiplex PCR, while TCRdb's copy carries only in-frame clones and drops some. The table has 150,000 or so clones, 77% seen once. CDR1 and CDR2 from the germline V gene are MDHEN and SYDVKM. With 7 bases removed from V and 8 bases from J, the gap between germline ends came to 11 bases. The CDR3 sequence is 11 residues long. At the time of sampling, donors were nominally healthy, though unrecorded immune exposures were likely.

The chain uses TRBV28 and TRBJ1-2; D not certain. The source is a woman aged 25 to 39 in good health and CMV-seronegative. Input material: PBMCs. The DNA of the CDR3 is TGTGCCAGCATCGAGGGAGGGGGCTACACCTTC. This gives the protein CASIEGGGYTF.